These T cell receptor beta chains were read from a single sample in a study of cytomegalovirus exposure and HLA in healthy donors. Produced via immunoSEQ multiplex PCR; TCRdb's table is partial and in-frame only. The sample holds approximately 160,000 clones, roughly 96% seen once. Sequenced sample: PBMCs. Receptor source: a woman aged 18-29 years in good health and CMV-seronegative. Each CDR3 is given with its conserved first and last residue. The D gene is left open where the match is weak. Clone size is not always given. Where it is, it says once, few, many or a class for expanded clones.

15	TRBV6-1	TRBD1	TRBJ2-5	NA	TGTGCCAGCAGTGTGGGGACAGGGGGCACGGAGACCCAGTACTTC	CASSVGTGGTETQYF
15	TRBV25-1	NA	TRBJ1-6	NA	TGTGCCAGCAGTGAGGCGTACAGCTATAATTCACCCCTCCACTTT	CASSEAYSYNSPLHF
15	TRBV6-5	TRBD1	TRBJ2-2	NA	TGTGCCAGCAGACTCGACAGGGCGGTCCCCGGGGAGCTGTTTTTT	CASRLDRAVPGELFF
12	TRBV6-6	NA	TRBJ1-2	NA	TGTGCCAGCAGAGTACTAGCCGAGGGCTACACCTTC	CASRVLAEGYTF
12	TRBV28	TRBD1	TRBJ1-2	NA	TGTGCCAGCGTACAGGGGGTCTATGGCTACACCTTC	CASVQGVYGYTF
12	TRBV30	NA	TRBJ1-1	NA	TGTGCCTCATACCCAGGGGACACTGAAGCTTTCTTT	CASYPGDTEAFF
16	TRBV6-1	NA	TRBJ2-2	NA	TGTGCCAGCAGTGAAGCGCTAGTACAGAACACCGGGGAGCTGTTTTTT	CASSEALVQNTGELFF
16	TRBV4-2	NA	TRBJ2-3	NA	TGTGCCAGCAGCCAAGTGGGGGGGCTGAACACAGATACGCAGTATTTT	CASSQVGGLNTDTQYF
13	TRBV5-6	NA	TRBJ2-7	NA	TGTGCCAGCAGCTTGGTCGGCGGCTACGAGCAGTACTTC	CASSLVGGYEQYF
15	TRBV6-6	TRBD1	TRBJ1-6	NA	TGTGCCAGCACCGGGACAGGGTCGGCGAATTCACCCCTCCACTTT	CASTGTGSANSPLHF
16	TRBV29-1	TRBD2	TRBJ2-1	NA	TGCAGCGTTTATGGCGGGGGGCCTAGCTCCTACAATGAGCAGTTCTTC	CSVYGGGPSSYNEQFF
15	TRBV7-8	NA	TRBJ1-4	NA	TGTGCCAGCAGCTCGACCGGGATCCAAGGGGAAAAACTGTTTTTT	CASSSTGIQGEKLFF
15	TRBV9	NA	TRBJ2-1	NA	TGTGCCAGCAGCGCCAGGGGTATCTCGGGTGAAGAGCAGTTCTTC	CASSARGISGEEQFF
17	TRBV18	NA	TRBJ1-5	NA	TGTGCCAGCTCACCATTCTCACGGTCCGATAGCAATCAGCCCCAGCATTTT	CASSPFSRSDSNQPQHF
14	TRBV29-1	TRBD1	TRBJ1-5	NA	TGCAGCGTTGAAGATGGGACAGGGGGCCGGCTCCAGCATTTT	CSVEDGTGGRLQHF
15	TRBV6-5	TRBD1	TRBJ2-3	NA	TGTGCCAGCAGTCGGGGACAGGGTAGCACAGATACGCAGTATTTT	CASSRGQGSTDTQYF
17	TRBV15	NA	TRBJ2-5	NA	TGTGCCACCAGCCAAAACCTTGCGTCCTCTCGAGAAGAGACCCAGTACTTC	CATSQNLASSREETQYF
13	TRBV18	NA	TRBJ1-2	NA	TGTGCCAGCTCACTGGGGCAGGGGCATGGCTACACCTTC	CASSLGQGHGYTF
15	TRBV5-1	NA	TRBJ2-2	NA	TGCGCCAGCAGCCTACCCCCAGGGGACACCGGGGAGCTGTTTTTT	CASSLPPGDTGELFF
13	TRBV7-2	NA	TRBJ1-2	NA	TGTGCCAGCGAAGCCAGGGTTGACTATGGCTACACCTTC	CASEARVDYGYTF
13	TRBV7-9	NA	TRBJ1-2	once	TGTGCCAGCAGGGGGGGGGATAACTATGGCTACACCTTC	CASRGGDNYGYTF
16	TRBV5-6	TRBD1	TRBJ2-2	NA	TGTGCCAGCAGCCTCGGCGGACAGGGATTCTCCGGGGAGCTGTTTTTT	CASSLGGQGFSGELFF
14	TRBV2	NA	TRBJ2-3	NA	TGTGCCAGCAGTAGGGGGGGCGGGTCAGATACGCAGTATTTT	CASSRGGGSDTQYF
16	TRBV4-3	TRBD2	TRBJ2-7	NA	TGCGCCAGCAGCCAAGTGGGACTAGCGGGGACCTACGAGCAGTACTTC	CASSQVGLAGTYEQYF
15	TRBV12-5	NA	TRBJ2-1	NA	TGTGCTAGTTTATCCGGACAGAGCTCCTACAATGAGCAGTTCTTC	CASLSGQSSYNEQFF
16	TRBV7-9	NA	TRBJ1-4	NA	TGTGCCAGCAGCTTAGGCCAGATAACAACTAATGAAAAACTGTTTTTT	CASSLGQITTNEKLFF
16	TRBV5-1	TRBD1	TRBJ2-5	NA	TGCGCCAGCAGCTTCGCGGGGACAGGGGCCCAAGAGACCCAGTACTTC	CASSFAGTGAQETQYF
14	TRBV6-1	NA	TRBJ1-1	NA	TGTGCCAGCAGTGGAACGACAGGGAACACTGAAGCTTTCTTT	CASSGTTGNTEAFF
13	TRBV14	TRBD1	TRBJ2-7	NA	TGTGCCAGCAGCCCCGGGACAGGCTACGAGCAGTACTTC	CASSPGTGYEQYF
14	TRBV5-1	NA	TRBJ2-5	NA	TGCGCCAGCAGCTTGGCCCCGGTCCGGGAGACCCAGTACTTC	CASSLAPVRETQYF
19	TRBV9	NA	TRBJ1-3	NA	TGTGCCAGCAGCCCCAAACAGGGCGACGGGCCCCGCTCTGGAAACACCATATATTTT	CASSPKQGDGPRSGNTIYF